Each of the 5 T cell receptor beta chains below was sequenced from the same sample in a study of identical twins. TCRdb processed the 5' RACE reads anew with MiXCR; each CDR3 protein has one entry. The sample has roughly 280,000 distinct CDR3 sequences, nearly 9.5% seen once. A further study also used this sample, focusing on yellow fever vaccine responses in identical twins.

Sequencing used CD8+ T cells sorted from blood. The receptors stem from a woman aged 18-30 years in good health.

V is TRBV6-1 and J is TRBJ2-3; D is unclear. The germline V and J ends were trimmed by 6 bases and 3 bases, with 13 bases remaining between them. From germline, CDR1 is MNHNS and CDR2 SASEGT. This CDR3 contains 14 residues. The chain's CDR3 is CASREHGLTDTQYF. The CDR3 DNA reads TGTGCCAGCAGGGAACACGGGTTGACAGATACGCAGTATTTT.

The sample holds a few counts of this clonotype. An end of the junction differs from the germline gene, which may be a read error. The rearrangement links TRBV7-7 to TRBJ1-5; D is perhaps TRBD1 (5 bases). CDR1 and CDR2 from the germline V gene are SSHAT and FNYEAQ (reference sequence). The CDR3 has 13 residues. The CDR3 is CASSSGYNQPQHF. DNA of the CDR3: TGTGCTAGCAGCTCAGGGTACAATCAGCCCCAGCATTTT.

This clonotype showed up many times. The chain links TRBV5-6 to TRBJ2-1; D is unclear. CDR3 size: 14 residues. V lost 0 bases and J lost 8, with 12 bases in between. Per the germline V gene, CDR1 is SGHDT and CDR2 is YYEEEE. The CDR3 spells CASSLVLVDDEQFF. In nucleotides, the CDR3 is TGTGCCAGCAGCTTGGTCTTGGTTGATGATGAGCAGTTCTTC.

This clonotype came up a few times. J is TRBJ2-3 and V is TRBV25-1, with unresolved D. The CDR3 consists of 15 residues. Germline V lookup: CDR1 MGHDK, CDR2 SYGVNS. V shed 2 bases and J shed 1 base, with 10 bases lying between them. The CDR3 nucleotides read TGTGCCAGCAGTGAAAGGAAACGAGGCACAGATACGCAGTATTTT. Amino acid sequence: CASSERKRGTDTQYF.

The table lists this clonotype with a few counts. The V and J genes are TRBV27 and TRBJ2-7; TRBD2 might be the D (6 bases). Germline V lookup: CDR1 MNHEY, CDR2 SMNVEV (reference sequence). The CDR3 is 16 residues long. V was trimmed by 6 bases and J by 3 bases, leaving 21 bases between them. Here the CDR3 reads CASSLAGPSTYYEQYF. The CDR3 nucleotides read TGTGCCAGCAGCTTGGCGGGGCCCTCAACGTACTACGAGCAGTACTTC.